Below are 21 T cell receptor beta chains sequenced from a single sample in a study of blood T cell repertoires in COVID-19. Sequencing was performed with immunoSEQ multiplex PCR; in TCRdb, only in-frame clones are kept and a portion is missing. The sample contains 270,000 or so clones, 80% to 85% of which appear only once. The material sequenced was peripheral blood. These receptors were obtained from a woman aged 55-70 years with active or convalescent COVID-19.

The genes are TRBV6-6 and TRBJ2-5, with TRBD1 matching 7 bases. Germline CDR1 is MNHNY and CDR2 is SVGAGI (reference sequence). V was pared by 6 bases and J by 5 bases, with 15 bases of the junction left unmatched. The CDR3 is made up of 16 amino acids. The CDR3 DNA follows: TGTGCCAGCAGCGACAGGGCACGAGGGTTCCGGGAGACCCAGTACTTC. This translates into CASSDRARGFRETQYF.

This clone has just one count. The chain has TRBV3-1 (or the pseudogene TRBV3-2) and TRBJ2-5, with D hard to call. Trimming took 0 bases from V and 1 from J, leaving 6 bases between them. Germline assignment: CDR1 LGHDT and CDR2 YNNKEL (reference sequence). The CDR3 totals 14 residues. The CDR3 sequence is CASSQDGTQETQYF. The CDR3 DNA follows: TGTGCCAGCAGCCAAGACGGTACCCAAGAGACCCAGTACTTC.

This chain connects TRBV7-8 to TRBJ2-5; 10 bases align to TRBD1. Germline CDR1 and CDR2: SGHVS and FQNEAQ. There are 16 residues in the CDR3. V lost 4 bases to trimming and J lost 1 base; unmatched junction nucleotides: 6. CDR3 amino acids: CASSYRQGAGQETQYF. The CDR3 DNA sequence: TGTGCCAGCAGCTACCGACAGGGGGCTGGCCAAGAGACCCAGTACTTC.

This chain joins TRBV30 and TRBJ1-2; TRBD1 might be the D (6 bases). V dropped 4 bases and J dropped 8 bases, with 20 bases sitting between them. This CDR3 has 14 amino acids. CDR1 is GTSNPN, CDR2 SVGIG, per germline (reference sequence). This CDR3 is CAWTMSVQGRGYTF. The CDR3 region has the DNA TGTGCCTGGACTATGTCGGTACAGGGTCGGGGCTACACCTTC.

V and J are TRBV30 and TRBJ1-4; 8 nucleotides match TRBD1. The CDR3 has 13 residues. With V trimmed by 7 bases and J by 7 bases, 8 bases remained unmatched. CDR1 GTSNPN and CDR2 SVGIG come from the germline V gene (reference sequence). The CDR3 bases are TGTGCCTTGGACAGGGCGAGGGGTGAAAAACTGTTTTTT. Translation: CALDRARGEKLFF.

The V and J genes are TRBV3-1 (or the pseudogene TRBV3-2) and TRBJ1-2; 12 positions agree with TRBD1. In germline, CDR1 is LGHDT, CDR2 YNNKEL (reference sequence). J gave up 7 bases and V 3 bases, and 12 bases lay outside the gene matches. This CDR3 is built from 17 residues. Here the CDR3 DNA reads TGTGCCAGCAGCCACTCCTACCTCCGGGACAGGGGGCTTGGCTACACCTTC. Encoded protein: CASSHSYLRDRGLGYTF.

V is TRBV5-1 and J is TRBJ1-1; 10 positions agree with TRBD1. Germline lookup yields CDR1 SGHRS and CDR2 YFSETQ. With 0 bases clipped from V and 0 bases from J, the junction kept 8 bases outside the gene matches. CDR3 length equals 18 residues. This chain's CDR3 is CASSLARTGGKMNTEAFF. In nucleotides, the CDR3 is TGCGCCAGCAGCTTGGCCAGGACAGGGGGTAAAATGAACACTGAAGCTTTCTTT. Full variable domain (missing parts from reference TRBV5-1 and TRBJ1-1): KAGVTQTPRYLIKTRGQQVTLSCSPISGHRSVSWYQQTPGQGLQFLFEYFSETQRNKGNFPGRFSGRQFSNSRSEMNVSTLELGDSALYLCASSLARTGGKMNTEAFFGQGTRLTVV.

The V and J genes are TRBV5-1 and TRBJ2-3, with 9 bases matching TRBD1. J was trimmed by 3 bases and V by 3 bases; bases with no gene match: 5. Per germline, CDR1 SGHRS and CDR2 YFSETQ. The CDR3 is 15 residues long. CDR3 sequence reads: CASSSGGTGTDTQYF. The CDR3 DNA is TGCGCCAGCAGCTCTGGTGGGACAGGGACAGATACGCAGTATTTT.

This clone was seen a few times. This chain connects TRBV3-1 (or the pseudogene TRBV3-2) to TRBJ2-2, with D perhaps matching TRBD2 (6 bases). The V gene's germline CDR1 is LGHDT and CDR2 YNNKEL (reference sequence). The CDR3 covers 15 residues. Trimming removed 3 bases at V and 3 bases at J, with 11 bases between. CDR3 coding DNA: TGTGCCAGCAGCCATGGAGGGCGATACACCGGGGAGCTGTTTTTT. It translates to CASSHGGRYTGELFF.

The CDR3 DNA follows: TGTGCCAGCAGGGGGACAGGGCTTAGTCAGCCCCAGCATTTT. Its protein product is CASRGTGLSQPQHF. The chain links TRBV2 to TRBJ1-5; 9 bases agree with TRBD1. The CDR3 extends over 14 amino acids. V lost 6 bases, J lost 6 bases, and 6 bases stayed unmatched. Looked up from germline, CDR1 is SNHLY and CDR2 is FYNNEI.

In this sample, this clone turned up a few times. This chain uses TRBV5-1 with TRBJ2-3, with unresolved D. From germline, CDR1 is SGHRS and CDR2 YFSETQ. The CDR3 runs to 14 residues. V lost 0 bases to trimming and J lost 2 bases, with 7 bases between them. This CDR3 is CASSLAYNTDTQYF. In DNA, the CDR3 is TGCGCCAGCAGCTTGGCCTATAACACAGATACGCAGTATTTT.

V usage is TRBV4-3 and J usage is TRBJ2-5; 12 nucleotides line up with TRBD1. Trimming took 0 bases from V and 5 from J; bases not matched to a gene: 7. CDR1 is LGHNA, CDR2 YSLEER, per germline. The CDR3 runs 17 residues. The CDR3 DNA reads as TGCGCCAGCAGCCAAGATGCCGGGACAGGGGGCTGGGAGACCCAGTACTTC. Residues: CASSQDAGTGGWETQYF.

The V gene is TRBV5-4, the J gene TRBJ2-5, with D possibly matching TRBD2 (7 bases). Trimming cost V 4 bases and J 1 base, with 17 bases left between them. The CDR3 runs to 16 residues. CDR1 is SGHNT, CDR2 YYREEE, per germline (reference sequence). As DNA, the CDR3 is TGTGCCAGCAGCCAGGCCCTAGGGGGGGTCCAAGAGACCCAGTACTTC. It encodes CASSQALGGVQETQYF.

Ten or more counts support this clone. The chain links TRBV7-8 to TRBJ2-7; 8 nucleotides agree with TRBD1. After removal of 1 base from V and 6 bases from J, the junction contained 5 bases not matched to a gene. Germline CDR1 is SGHVS and CDR2 is FQNEAQ. This CDR3 spans 14 amino acids. The CDR3 nucleotides are TGTGCCAGCAGCTTAGGGACCGGACAGGGCGAGCAGTACTTC. Translating it yields CASSLGTGQGEQYF.

V is TRBV19 and J is TRBJ1-4; 9 bases fit TRBD1. CDR3 length: 16 amino acids. Germline V gene data show CDR1 as LNHDA and CDR2 as SQIVND (reference sequence). V was pared by 7 bases and J by 5 bases, with 11 bases of the junction left unmatched. CDR3 sequence: CASTPWTGEGNEKLFF. The CDR3 DNA follows: TGTGCCAGTACCCCATGGACAGGGGAAGGGAATGAAAAACTGTTTTTT.

The CDR3 nucleotides are TGTGCCAGCAGTTACTCGAGGCTAGCGGGGGCCTACGAGCAGTACTTC. Encoded protein: CASSYSRLAGAYEQYF. This chain joins TRBV6-5 and TRBJ2-7; 10 nucleotides align to TRBD2. CDR3 size: 16 residues. V trimming: 0 bases; J trimming: 2 bases; junction bases outside the gene matches: 4. Germline loops: CDR1 MNHEY, CDR2 SVGAGI.

The V call is TRBV7-9, the J call TRBJ1-5; D unresolved. The germline V gene has CDR1 SEHNR and CDR2 FQNEAQ (reference sequence). The CDR3 is 14 residues long. The V and J ends lost 1 base and 4 bases respectively, with 8 bases between them. The chain's CDR3 is CASSLGGLNQPQHF. The CDR3 bases are TGTGCCAGCAGCTTAGGAGGGTTAAATCAGCCCCAGCATTTT. The full variable domain, rest sourced from reference TRBV7-9 and TRBJ1-5, is DTGVSQNPRHKITKRGQNVTFRCDPISEHNRLYWYRQTLGQGPEFLTYFQNEAQLEKSRLLSDRFSAERPKGSFSTLEIQRTEQGDSAMYLCASSLGGLNQPQHFGDGTRLSIL.

The chain has TRBV9 and TRBJ2-3; 8 bases match TRBD2. There are 16 residues in the CDR3. V trimming: 0 bases; J trimming: 1 base; junction bases outside the gene matches: 4. Germline lookup yields CDR1 SGDLS and CDR2 YYNGEE. The CDR3 reads CASSVGSGGRTDTQYF. The CDR3 coding sequence is TGTGCCAGCAGCGTAGGATCGGGGGGGCGCACAGATACGCAGTATTTT.

With respect to this clone: This same CDR3 is encoded by further DNA sequences in the sample. The chain is built from TRBV7-2 and TRBJ2-7; 10 nucleotides match TRBD2. CDR1 SGHTA and CDR2 FQGNSA come from the germline V gene. CDR3 length: 15 amino acids. The J segment lost 3 bases and the V segment lost 2 bases, leaving 4 bases of the junction unmatched. The CDR3 region is CASSLQAGGLYEQYF. In DNA form, the CDR3 reads TGTGCCAGCAGCTTACAAGCGGGGGGGCTCTACGAGCAGTACTTC. The full variable domain, rest sourced from reference TRBV7-2 and TRBJ2-7, is GAGVSQSPSNKVTEKGKDVELRCDPISGHTALYWYRQSLGQGLEFLIYFQGNSAPDKSGLPSDRFSAERTGGSVSTLTIQRTQQEDSAVYLCASSLQAGGLYEQYFGPGTRLTVT.

V is TRBV19 and J is TRBJ1-1; possibly TRBD1 for D (6 bases). Trimming removed 1 base from V and 12 bases from J, with 12 bases in between. Germline V gene sequence: CDR1 LNHDA, CDR2 SQIVND (reference sequence). The CDR3 sequence is 12 residues long. CDR3 bases: TGTGCCAGTAGTATAGCAGGGGCTGGGACTTTCTTT. It yields the protein CASSIAGAGTFF.

This chain connects TRBV10-3 to TRBJ2-5; 8 positions match TRBD2. The V and J ends lost 0 bases and 6 bases, in that order; junction bases with no gene match: 9. Germline CDR1 and CDR2: ENHRY and SYGVKD. The CDR3 is made up of 16 amino acids. Here the CDR3 reads CAISESGTRDEKTQYF. CDR3 nucleotide sequence: TGTGCCATCAGTGAGTCCGGGACTAGAGATGAAAAGACCCAGTACTTC.